The table lists the clone carrying this TCR beta chain with a few counts. What it recognizes is unknown. The source of the sample is a study of beta chain features in type 1 diabetes. The isolated RNA, all of it, was reverse transcribed, so expressed TCRB transcripts were what got sequenced. Mean read depth for naive, central memory and regulatory T cell samples was about 3.6 million reads. The data were produced by immunoSEQ multiplex PCR, yet TCRdb's version contains in-frame clones alone and is incomplete. The profile shows approximately 270,000 clones, over 11% of them singletons. Findings of the study overall: For TCRB rearrangement, an influence of HLA type remained unresolved here. For patients, the naive, central memory and Treg TCRB repertoires appeared more alike than for healthy donors. Shorter TCRB CDR3s, moderately but significantly so, were found in Type 1 diabetes patients in all four CD4+ subsets. Insertion counts at VDJ junctions were lower in type 1 diabetes patients, who also showed more deletions there.

V gave up 0 bases and J gave up 6 bases, with 6 bases separating them. The germline CDR1 and CDR2 sequences are SGHAT and FQNNGV. The CDR3 covers 13 residues. This sequence originates from a man aged 25 to 40 with type 1 diabetes. The sample comprised naive CD4+ T cells from blood. The V and J genes are TRBV11-2 and TRBJ1-5, with D perhaps TRBD1 (6 bases). The CDR3 reads CASSLEGGQPQHF. The CDR3 DNA follows: TGTGCCAGCAGCTTAGAAGGGGGTCAGCCCCAGCATTTT.